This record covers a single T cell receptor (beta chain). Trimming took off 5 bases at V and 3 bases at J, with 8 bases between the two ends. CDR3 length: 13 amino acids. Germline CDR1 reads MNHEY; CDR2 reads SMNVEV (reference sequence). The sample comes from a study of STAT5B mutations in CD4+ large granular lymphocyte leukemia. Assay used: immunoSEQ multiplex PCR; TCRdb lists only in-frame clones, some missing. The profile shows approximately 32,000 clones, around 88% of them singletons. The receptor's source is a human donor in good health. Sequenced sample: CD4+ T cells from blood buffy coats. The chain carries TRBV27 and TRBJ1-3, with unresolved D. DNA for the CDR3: TGTGCCAGCAGTCAGTGGCTTGGAAACACCATATATTTT. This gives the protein CASSQWLGNTIYF.